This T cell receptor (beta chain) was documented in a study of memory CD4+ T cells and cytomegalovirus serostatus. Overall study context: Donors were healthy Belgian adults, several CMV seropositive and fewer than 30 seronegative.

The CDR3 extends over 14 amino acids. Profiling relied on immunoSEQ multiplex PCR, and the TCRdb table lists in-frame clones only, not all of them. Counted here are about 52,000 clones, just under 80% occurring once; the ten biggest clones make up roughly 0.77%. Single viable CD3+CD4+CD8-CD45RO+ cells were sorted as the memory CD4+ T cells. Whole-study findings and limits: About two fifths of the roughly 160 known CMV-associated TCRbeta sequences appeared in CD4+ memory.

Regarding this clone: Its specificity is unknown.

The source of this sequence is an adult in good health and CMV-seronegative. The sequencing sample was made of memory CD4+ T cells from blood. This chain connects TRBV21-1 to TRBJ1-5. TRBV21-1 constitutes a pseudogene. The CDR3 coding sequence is TGTGCCAGCAGCACCACCGTGAGCGATCAGCCCCAGCATTTT. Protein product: CASSTTVSDQPQHF.